This TCR beta chain was sequenced during a study of cytomegalovirus exposure and HLA in healthy donors. The CDR3 consists of 13 residues. The germline CDR1 and CDR2 sequences are MNHEY and SMNVEV (reference sequence). V lost 0 bases and J lost 6, with 5 bases in between. In the PCR, 60 Vbeta and 13 Jbeta primers were used. Here immunoSEQ multiplex PCR was the method, and the copy in TCRdb shows in-frame clones only, minus some. The sample carries about 180,000 clones, over 65% recorded once. This TCR was recovered from a man younger than 35 in good health and CMV-seronegative. The material sequenced was PBMCs. The V and J genes are TRBV27 and TRBJ2-2; D gene unclear. CDR3 DNA: TGTGCCAGCAGTTTATCGGGCTCCGGGGAGCTGTTTTTT. Translating gives CASSLSGSGELFF.